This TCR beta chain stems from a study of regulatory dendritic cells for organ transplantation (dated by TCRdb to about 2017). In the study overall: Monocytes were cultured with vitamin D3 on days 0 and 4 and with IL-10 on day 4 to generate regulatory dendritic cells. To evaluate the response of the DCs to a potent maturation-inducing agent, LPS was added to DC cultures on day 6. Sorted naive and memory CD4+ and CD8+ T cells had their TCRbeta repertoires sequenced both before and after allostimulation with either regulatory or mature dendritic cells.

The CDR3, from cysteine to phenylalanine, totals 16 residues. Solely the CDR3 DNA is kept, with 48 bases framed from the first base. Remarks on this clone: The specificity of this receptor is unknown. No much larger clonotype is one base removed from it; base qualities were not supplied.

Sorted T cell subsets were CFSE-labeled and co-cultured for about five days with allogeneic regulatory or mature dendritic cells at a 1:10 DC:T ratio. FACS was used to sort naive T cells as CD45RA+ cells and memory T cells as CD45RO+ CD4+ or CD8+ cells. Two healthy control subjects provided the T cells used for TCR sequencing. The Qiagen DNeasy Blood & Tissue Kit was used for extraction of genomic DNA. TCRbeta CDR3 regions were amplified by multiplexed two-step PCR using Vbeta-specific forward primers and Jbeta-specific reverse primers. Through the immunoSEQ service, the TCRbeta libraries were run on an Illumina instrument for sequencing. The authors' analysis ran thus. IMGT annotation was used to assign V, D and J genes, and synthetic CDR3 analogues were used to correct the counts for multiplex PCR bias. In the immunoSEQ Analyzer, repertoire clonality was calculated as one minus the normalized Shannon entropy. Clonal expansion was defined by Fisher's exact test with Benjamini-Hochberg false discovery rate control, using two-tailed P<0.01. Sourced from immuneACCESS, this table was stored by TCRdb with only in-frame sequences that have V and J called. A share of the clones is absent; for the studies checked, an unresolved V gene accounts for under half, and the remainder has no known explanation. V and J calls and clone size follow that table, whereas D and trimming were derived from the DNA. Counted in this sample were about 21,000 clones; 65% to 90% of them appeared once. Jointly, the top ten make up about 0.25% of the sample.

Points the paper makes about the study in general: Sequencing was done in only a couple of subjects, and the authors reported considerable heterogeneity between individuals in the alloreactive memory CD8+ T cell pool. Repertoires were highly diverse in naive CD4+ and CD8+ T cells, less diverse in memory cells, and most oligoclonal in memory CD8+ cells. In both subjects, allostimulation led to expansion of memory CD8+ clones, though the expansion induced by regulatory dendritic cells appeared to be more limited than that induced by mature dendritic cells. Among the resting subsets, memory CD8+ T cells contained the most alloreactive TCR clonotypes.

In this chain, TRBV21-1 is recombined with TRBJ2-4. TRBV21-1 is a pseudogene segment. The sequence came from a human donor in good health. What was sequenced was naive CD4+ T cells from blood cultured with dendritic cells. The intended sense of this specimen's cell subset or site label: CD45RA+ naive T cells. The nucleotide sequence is TGTGCCAGCAGCAACTACACAGGACTGGGCAAAAACATTCAGTACTTC. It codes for CASSNYTGLGKNIQYF.